This T cell receptor beta chain was profiled in a study of T cells in Graves' hyperthyroidism and ophthalmopathy. Overall study results and limits: Blood also carried most thyroid clonotypes expanded above 0.001. Before onset, ophthalmopathy was predicted by the model a median approximately 6.5 months earlier.

A single count supports this clonotype. Antigen: not known. Patients with uncontrolled infections, other autoimmune diseases, pregnancy or lactation were excluded. Diagnostic assessment was based on clinical symptoms, serum thyroxine and TRAb, thyroid ultrasound and orbital computed tomography. V was trimmed by 6 bases and J by 3 bases, leaving 21 bases between them. There are 16 residues in the CDR3. Looked up from germline, CDR1 is SGHAT and CDR2 is FQDESV (reference sequence). TCR beta CDR3 regions were amplified from RNA. During a first-round RT-PCR of the TCR CDR3, the HTBI primer set was used. Each CDR3 protein gets one entry after TCRdb re-called the multiplex PCR reads with MiXCR. The data contain 480,000 or so distinct CDR3 sequences, 46% of them singletons.

V and J are TRBV11-1 and TRBJ2-7, with TRBD1 as a possible D gene (6 bases). The source of this sequence is an adult woman with Graves' disease, either hyperthyroidism or ophthalmopathy (not recorded which). The sequencing sample was made of peripheral blood or thyroid tissue (not recorded which). This chain's CDR3 is CASSSQSQGSLYEQYF. In DNA, the CDR3 is TGTGCCAGCAGTTCACAGTCTCAGGGGTCCCTCTACGAGCAGTACTTC.